A single sample is the source of the 21 T cell receptor beta chains below, sequenced in a study of shared clonotypes between healthy human individuals. TCRdb's table, derived via immunoSEQ multiplex PCR, lists solely in-frame clones and lacks some. The table includes about 490,000 clones, approximately 78% detected once. Sequences were obtained from PBMCs. These receptors came from a woman between 40 and 50 years old in good health. Some clones in this sample may be carry-over from other donors' samples.

The chain is built from TRBV7-8 and TRBJ1-3; D unclear. The CDR3 sequence is 11 residues long. The germline V and J ends were trimmed by 1 base and 10 bases, with 5 bases remaining between them. From germline, CDR1 is SGHVS and CDR2 FQNEAQ. The CDR3 spells CASSLEGTIYF. The CDR3 bases are TGTGCCAGCAGCTTAGAAGGGACCATATATTTT. The full variable domain, its missing parts supplied by reference TRBV7-8 and TRBJ1-3, is GAGVSQSPRYKVAKRGQDVALRCDPISGHVSLFWYQQALGQGPEFLTYFQNEAQLDKSGLPSDRFFAERPEGSVSTLKIQRTQQEDSAVYLCASSLEGTIYFGEGSWLTVV.

This clone has a single count. The chain employs TRBV10-2 and TRBJ1-4, with D uncertain. From germline, CDR1 is WSHSY and CDR2 SAAADI. The CDR3 totals 13 residues. With 9 bases removed from V and 8 bases from J, the gap between germline ends came to 16 bases. DNA of the CDR3: TGCGCCAGTATGCGGGCGTCGGGGGAAAAACTGTTTTTT. Amino acids: CASMRASGEKLFF.

This chain uses TRBV6-6 with TRBJ2-1; a weak D match, TRBD1 (5 bases). This CDR3 is 14 amino acids long. V was cut by 1 base and J by 6 bases, with 10 bases left in between. The V gene's germline CDR1 is MNHNY and CDR2 SVGAGI (reference sequence). The CDR3 is CASSYFHDSNEQFF. DNA of the CDR3: TGTGCCAGCAGTTACTTTCACGACAGCAATGAGCAGTTCTTC.

This chain links TRBV27 with TRBJ1-2; 9 bases match TRBD1. Germline values: CDR1 MNHEY, CDR2 SMNVEV (reference sequence). There are 16 residues in the CDR3. Trimming removed 3 bases from V and 8 bases from J; junction bases left unmatched: 13. The CDR3 sequence: CASSFSGTGFGWGYTF. The CDR3 DNA sequence: TGTGCCAGCAGTTTCTCTGGGACAGGGTTTGGTTGGGGCTACACCTTC.

This chain connects TRBV29-1 to TRBJ2-6; D is unresolved. With 6 bases removed from V and 0 bases from J, the gap between germline ends came to 9 bases. The CDR3 covers 14 residues. Germline CDR1 and CDR2: SQVTM and ANQGSEA. CDR3 DNA: TGCAGCGTCCCTGGTGGCTCTGGGGCCAACGTCCTGACTTTC. Amino acid sequence: CSVPGGSGANVLTF.

This clone is a singleton in its sample. The chain joins TRBV11-2 to TRBJ2-7; D ambiguous. The CDR3 loop spans 14 amino acids. V was pared by 6 bases and J by 2 bases, with 14 bases between. CDR1 is SGHAT, CDR2 FQNNGV, per germline. CDR3 residues: CASRSPGQAYEQYF. In DNA form, the CDR3 reads TGTGCCAGCAGGTCCCCAGGTCAGGCCTACGAGCAGTACTTC.

The V and J genes are TRBV29-1 and TRBJ1-2, with TRBD1 as a possible D gene (6 bases). V lost 3 bases and J lost 4, with 9 bases in between. Germline CDR1 is SQVTM and CDR2 is ANQGSEA. This CDR3 has 12 residues. CDR3 nucleotides: TGCAGCGTTGAGGGGGGGGCCTATGGCTACACCTTC. It codes for CSVEGGAYGYTF.

This chain joins TRBV5-6 and TRBJ2-2; TRBD2 matches at 11 bases. Germline-derived CDR1 and CDR2 are SGHDT and YYEEEE. The CDR3 totals 16 residues. The J segment lost 1 base and the V segment lost 4 bases, leaving 3 bases of the junction unmatched. CDR3 loop: CASSRGLAENTGELFF. In DNA form, the CDR3 reads TGTGCCAGCAGCAGGGGACTAGCGGAGAACACCGGGGAGCTGTTTTTT.

This clone appeared a few times. The chain carries TRBV6-4 and TRBJ2-2, with 8 bases aligning to TRBD1. J was trimmed by 6 bases and V by 6 bases; bases with no gene match: 9. Germline V lookup: CDR1 MRHNA, CDR2 SNTAGT. The CDR3 totals 15 residues. The CDR3 DNA reads TGTGCCAGCAGAGTTCAGACAGGGGAGGCCGGGGAGCTGTTTTTT. It codes for CASRVQTGEAGELFF.

This clone was detected only a few times. Additional DNA sequences in this sample encode the identical CDR3. This chain uses TRBV28 with TRBJ2-1; D gene ambiguous. V dropped 2 bases and J dropped 5 bases, with 1 base sitting between them. Germline V gene data show CDR1 as MDHEN and CDR2 as SYDVKM. CDR3 length: 11 residues. The CDR3 DNA is TGTGCCAGCAGTTTAAACAATGAGCAGTTCTTC. Its protein is CASSLNNEQFF.

The chain is built from TRBV5-1 and TRBJ2-5, with 8 bases lining up with TRBD2. Germline CDR1 reads SGHRS; CDR2 reads YFSETQ. This CDR3 region has 16 residues. With V trimmed by 0 bases and J by 5 bases, 9 bases remained unmatched. The CDR3 here is CASSLALSGSLETQYF. The CDR3 nucleotides are TGCGCCAGCAGCTTGGCCTTAAGCGGGAGTTTGGAGACCCAGTACTTC.

The chain recombines TRBV7-8 with TRBJ2-3; 10 bases are a match to TRBD2. Germline CDR1 is SGHVS and CDR2 is FQNEAQ. The CDR3 is 16 residues long. The junction had 6 bases not matched to a gene; V was cut back by 5 bases and J by 1 base. The CDR3: CASSLRTSGRTDTQYF. As DNA, the CDR3 is TGTGCCAGCAGCCTCCGGACTAGCGGTCGCACAGATACGCAGTATTTT.

The chain couples TRBV6-5 to TRBJ2-1; 9 bases are shared with TRBD2. Germline V gene data show CDR1 as MNHEY and CDR2 as SVGAGI. J gave up 6 bases and V 4 bases, and 10 bases lay outside the gene matches. The CDR3 loop spans 16 amino acids. CDR3 residues: CASSLQAGGLVNEQFF. DNA for the CDR3: TGTGCCAGCAGTTTACAAGCGGGAGGTCTTGTCAATGAGCAGTTCTTC.

The chain employs TRBV14 and TRBJ2-7, with a tentative D call TRBD1 (6 bases). V lost 1 base to trimming and J lost 3 bases, with 10 bases between them. Germline-derived CDR1 and CDR2 are SGHDN and FVKESK. The CDR3 consists of 14 residues. CDR3 sequence reads: CASSQGYRDYEQYF. As DNA, the CDR3 is TGTGCCAGCAGCCAAGGTTACAGGGACTACGAGCAGTACTTC. The complete variable domain, with remaining parts taken from reference TRBV14 and TRBJ2-7, reads EAGVTQFPSHSVIEKGQTVTLRCDPISGHDNLYWYRRVMGKEIKFLLHFVKESKQDESGMPNNRFLAERTGGTYSTLKVQPAELEDSGVYFCASSQGYRDYEQYFGPGTRLTVT.

V and J are TRBV7-9 and TRBJ2-5; 14 bases agree with TRBD2. CDR3 size: 18 residues. Germline values: CDR1 SEHNR, CDR2 FQNEAQ (reference sequence). Losses at the gene ends were 1 base for V and 5 bases for J; bases not matched to a gene: 9. The CDR3 DNA follows: TGTGCCAGCAGCTTAGTCGGACTAGCGGGAGGCTGGCGGGAGACCCAGTACTTC. Encoded protein: CASSLVGLAGGWRETQYF.

The V and J genes are TRBV28 and TRBJ1-1; 9 bases are a match to TRBD1. Germline loops: CDR1 MDHEN, CDR2 SYDVKM. The CDR3 length is 16 residues. V shed 4 bases and J 1 base; nucleotides not matched to a gene: 7. CDR3 coding DNA: TGTGCCAGCAGTTCCAACAGGGGGCGAGGGAACACTGAAGCTTTCTTT. This gives the protein CASSSNRGRGNTEAFF.

The chain couples TRBV4-2 to TRBJ1-4; D may be TRBD1 (6 bases). Looked up from germline, CDR1 is LGHNA and CDR2 is YNFKEQ. This CDR3 spans 16 amino acids. V was shortened by 5 bases and J by 4 bases, with 17 bases between the two germline ends. The CDR3 nucleotides read TGTGCCAGCAGCGCACAGGGACAACCTTTTAATGAAAAACTGTTTTTT. Its protein is CASSAQGQPFNEKLFF.

V and J are TRBV9 and TRBJ2-5, with 15 bases fitting TRBD2. Germline V gives CDR1 SGDLS, CDR2 YYNGEE. The CDR3 runs 20 residues. Trimming removed 3 bases from V and 0 bases from J; junction bases left unmatched: 12. The CDR3 DNA sequence: TGTGCCAGCAGCGCCCGAGGACTAGCGGGAGGGTTGGGGTACCAAGAGACCCAGTACTTC. Its protein product is CASSARGLAGGLGYQETQYF.

The V and J genes are TRBV28 and TRBJ1-1; D gene ambiguous. CDR3 length equals 12 residues. Trimming cost V 7 bases and J 5 bases, with 11 bases left between them. Germline values: CDR1 MDHEN, CDR2 SYDVKM. CDR3 residues: CASNGGETEAFF. The CDR3 DNA reads as TGTGCCAGCAATGGCGGGGAAACTGAAGCTTTCTTT.

This clone was seen a single time. The rearrangement uses TRBV5-8 and TRBJ1-1; D remains unclear. Trimming shortened V by 2 bases and J by 3 bases, and 8 bases separated the two germline ends. Germline values: CDR1 SGHTS, CDR2 YDEGEE. This CDR3 region has 13 residues. The CDR3 protein is CASSFNGDTEAFF. CDR3 in DNA: TGTGCCAGCAGCTTTAACGGAGACACTGAAGCTTTCTTT. The full variable domain, completed using reference TRBV5-8 and TRBJ1-1, is EAGVTQSPTHLIKTRGQQATLRCSPISGHTSVYWYQQALGLGLQFLLWYDEGEERNRGNFPPRFSGRQFPNYSSELNVNALELEDSALYLCASSFNGDTEAFFGQGTRLTVV.

The genes are TRBV5-5 and TRBJ2-3; D unclear. CDR1 SGHKS and CDR2 YYEKEE come from the germline V gene (reference sequence). This CDR3 has 14 residues. The V gene lost 2 bases and the J gene lost 2 bases, with 9 bases spanning the gap. The CDR3 loop is CASSFETPTDTQYF. The CDR3 DNA is TGTGCCAGCAGCTTTGAGACGCCCACAGATACGCAGTATTTT.